Shown below are 2 T cell receptor beta chains from a single sample sequenced in a study of blood T cell repertoires in COVID-19. Only in-frame clones appear in the TCRdb table, and some are missing; sequencing was by immunoSEQ multiplex PCR. Counted here are under 65,000 clones, 65% to 90% occurring once; the ten biggest clones make up about 1.2%. Sequenced sample: peripheral blood. The receptors shown here come from a man in his fifties or sixties with acute or convalescent COVID-19.

The chain couples TRBV5-4 to TRBJ2-1; 7 nucleotides match TRBD1. Trimming cost V 4 bases and J 9 bases; bases outside gene matches: 7. The V gene's germline CDR1 is SGHNT and CDR2 YYREEE (reference sequence). This CDR3 has 13 amino acids. The CDR3 loop is CASSLTGDGEQFF. The CDR3 coding sequence is TGTGCCAGCAGCCTAACAGGGGACGGTGAGCAGTTCTTC.

The DNA of the CDR3 is TGTGCCAGCAGCTTAGCCCTATTCATGAACACTGAAGCTTTCTTT. Protein: CASSLALFMNTEAFF. The chain employs TRBV11-3 and TRBJ1-1; D is unclear. Per germline, CDR1 SGHNT and CDR2 YENEEA. V lost 1 base to trimming and J lost 0 bases, with 9 bases between them. CDR3 size: 15 residues.